This TCR beta chain emerged from a study of patients and donors after allogeneic stem cell transplantation. This clonotype was counted once. Each CDR3 protein is one row after TCRdb ran MiXCR on the RT-PCR reads. The table shows over 400,000 distinct CDR3 sequences, with approximately 16% occurring only once. V gave up 4 bases and J gave up 3 bases, with 13 bases separating them. Germline V gene data show CDR1 as SQVTM and CDR2 as ANQGSEA. The CDR3 has 13 amino acids. This TCR derives from a human donor who was either an allogeneic HSCT recipient or a stem cell or donor lymphocyte infusion donor (not recorded which). It is not recorded whose cells these are; they may come from a transplant donor. Sequences were obtained from blood, either unsorted or a sorted T cell fraction (not recorded which). V usage is TRBV29-1 and J usage is TRBJ2-7; TRBD2 is a possible D gene (6 bases). For the CDR3, the DNA is TGCAGCGTTGTCGGGGGAGTGGGCTACGAGCAGTACTTC. Protein product: CSVVGGVGYEQYF.